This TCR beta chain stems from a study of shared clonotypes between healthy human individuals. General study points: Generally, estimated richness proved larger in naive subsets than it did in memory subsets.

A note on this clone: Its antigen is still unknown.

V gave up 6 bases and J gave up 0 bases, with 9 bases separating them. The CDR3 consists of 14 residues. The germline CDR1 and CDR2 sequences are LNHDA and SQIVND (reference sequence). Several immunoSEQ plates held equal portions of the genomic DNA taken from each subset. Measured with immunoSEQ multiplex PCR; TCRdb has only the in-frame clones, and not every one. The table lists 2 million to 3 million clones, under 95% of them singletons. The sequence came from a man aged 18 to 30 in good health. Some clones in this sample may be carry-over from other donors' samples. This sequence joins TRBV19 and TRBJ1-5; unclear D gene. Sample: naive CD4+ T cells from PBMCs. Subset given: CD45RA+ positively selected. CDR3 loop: CASRLLYSNQPQHF. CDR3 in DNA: TGTGCCAGTAGGCTTCTCTATAGCAATCAGCCCCAGCATTTT. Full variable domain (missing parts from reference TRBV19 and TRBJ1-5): DGGITQSPKYLFRKEGQNVTLSCEQNLNHDAMYWYRQDPGQGLRLIYYSQIVNDFQKGDIAEGYSVSREKKESFPLTVTSAQKNPTAFYLCASRLLYSNQPQHFGDGTRLSIL.